These 16 T cell receptor beta chains share one sample of origin, sequenced in a study of T cell repertoires in cytomegalovirus infection. TCRdb ran MiXCR on the reads and lists one entry per CDR3 protein. Of under 800,000 distinct CDR3 sequences in the sample, around 24% were seen once. Specimen: CD8+ T cells from PBMCs. Receptor source: a human donor in good health (CMV status not recorded). Some clones in this sample may be carry-over from other donors' samples.

As to this clonotype: With a much larger clone just one base away, this may be a read error. The J gene is TRBJ2-3, the V gene TRBV7-2; TRBD1 aligns across 12 bases. This CDR3 is built from 17 residues. Trimming took 2 bases from V and 4 from J; bases not matched to a gene: 7. The V gene's germline CDR1 is SGHTA and CDR2 FQGNSA. CDR3 coding DNA: TGTACCAGCAGCTTACGACTCCGGGACAGGGGGCCAGATACGCAGTATTTT. Translation: CTSSLRLRDRGPDTQYF.

V gene TRBV29-1 combines with J gene TRBJ1-6; 9 positions match TRBD1. There are 15 residues in the CDR3. Germline V lookup: CDR1 SQVTM, CDR2 ANQGSEA. With 7 bases clipped from V and 4 bases from J, the junction kept 8 bases outside the gene matches. The CDR3 DNA is TGCAGCGCCAAAGCGGACAGGGGATATAATTCACCCCTCCACTTT. This codes for CSAKADRGYNSPLHF.

The chain is built from TRBV7-9 and TRBJ2-3; 9 bases line up with TRBD2. This CDR3 is 12 amino acids long. The J segment lost 3 bases and the V segment lost 10 bases, leaving 2 bases of the junction unmatched. Germline values: CDR1 SEHNR, CDR2 FQNEAQ (reference sequence). CDR3 amino acids: CATSGATDTQYF. CDR3 nucleotide sequence: TGTGCCACTAGCGGGGCTACAGATACGCAGTATTTT. Full variable domain (missing parts from reference TRBV7-9 and TRBJ2-3): DTGVSQNPRHKITKRGQNVTFRCDPISEHNRLYWYRQTLGQGPEFLTYFQNEAQLEKSRLLSDRFSAERPKGSFSTLEIQRTEQGDSAMYLCATSGATDTQYFGPGTRLTVL.

This clonotype was counted a few times. The J gene is TRBJ2-2, the V gene TRBV12-3 or TRBV12-4; 9 bases are shared with TRBD1. The CDR3 is 14 amino acids. Trimming at V came to 8 bases and at J to 6 bases, leaving 7 bases not matched to a gene. CDR3 sequence reads: CASPGDRDAGELFF. CDR3 sequence (DNA): TGTGCCAGCCCCGGGGACAGGGATGCCGGGGAGCTGTTTTTT.

The rearrangement links TRBV9 to TRBJ2-2; D possibly corresponds to TRBD2 (6 bases). The CDR3 is made up of 15 amino acids. CDR1 and CDR2 (germline): SGDLS, YYNGEE. V was shortened by 3 bases and J by 4 bases, with 13 bases between the two germline ends. CDR3 bases: TGTGCCAGCAGCGAGCGCGGGGTGGGCACCGGGGAGCTGTTTTTT. Protein product: CASSERGVGTGELFF. Full variable domain (remainder filled in from reference TRBV9 and TRBJ2-2): DSGVTQTPKHLITATGQRVTLRCSPRSGDLSVYWYQQSLDQGLQFLIQYYNGEERAKGNILERFSAQQFPDLHSELNLSSLELGDSALYFCASSERGVGTGELFFGEGSRLTVL.

J is TRBJ2-1 and V is TRBV5-8, with 7 bases aligning to TRBD2. Unmatched junction bases numbered 12, after V lost 5 bases and J lost 10 bases. Germline CDR1 is SGHTS and CDR2 is YDEGEE. This CDR3 contains 14 residues. The CDR3 DNA sequence: TGTGCCAGCAGTCGGAGGGAGGGACTTAGGGAGCAGTTCTTC. It specifies CASSRREGLREQFF. The full variable domain, rest sourced from reference TRBV5-8 and TRBJ2-1, is EAGVTQSPTHLIKTRGQQATLRCSPISGHTSVYWYQQALGLGLQFLLWYDEGEERNRGNFPPRFSGRQFPNYSSELNVNALELEDSALYLCASSRREGLREQFFGPGTRLTVL.

The V call is TRBV6-5, the J call TRBJ2-1; D could derive from TRBD1 or TRBD2 (5 bases each). The V gene's germline CDR1 is MNHEY and CDR2 SVGAGI. Trimming cost V 4 bases and J 12 bases, with 10 bases left between them. The CDR3 runs 11 residues. The CDR3: CASSSGGWQFF. CDR3 bases: TGTGCCAGCAGTTCTGGGGGATGGCAGTTCTTC.

This clonotype was seen repeatedly, ten times or more. J is TRBJ2-3 and V is TRBV28, with 14 bases aligning to TRBD2. Trimming took 3 bases from V and 6 from J; bases not matched to a gene: 11. Per germline, CDR1 MDHEN and CDR2 SYDVKM. The CDR3 totals 18 residues. CDR3 nucleotides: TGTGCCAGCAGTTTCCACGGACTAGCGGGGGGCATTCATGATACGCAGTATTTT. Encoded protein: CASSFHGLAGGIHDTQYF.

V is TRBV19 and J is TRBJ1-5, with 7 bases aligning to TRBD1. CDR3 length equals 14 residues. The J segment lost 3 bases and the V segment lost 3 bases, leaving 2 bases of the junction unmatched. Germline V gene lookup returns CDR1 LNHDA and CDR2 SQIVND (reference sequence). This CDR3 reads CASSIDRVNQPQHF. In DNA form, the CDR3 reads TGTGCCAGTAGTATCGACAGGGTCAATCAGCCCCAGCATTTT.

Ten or more counts support this clonotype. The V call is TRBV7-2, the J call TRBJ2-1, with D possibly being TRBD1 (5 bases). CDR1 is SGHTA, CDR2 FQGNSA, per germline. The ends were cut back, 2 bases at V and 8 bases at J, with 19 bases in the middle. The CDR3 length is 16 residues. The CDR3 is CASSLTPGGAFYEQFF. CDR3 nucleotides: TGTGCCAGCAGCTTAACTCCAGGTGGGGCGTTCTATGAGCAGTTCTTC. Full variable domain (missing parts from reference TRBV7-2 and TRBJ2-1): GAGVSQSPSNKVTEKGKDVELRCDPISGHTALYWYRQSLGQGLEFLIYFQGNSAPDKSGLPSDRFSAERTGGSVSTLTIQRTQQEDSAVYLCASSLTPGGAFYEQFFGPGTRLTVL.

The chain employs TRBV27 and TRBJ2-2; 9 bases map to TRBD1. Per germline, CDR1 MNHEY and CDR2 SMNVEV (reference sequence). The CDR3 sequence is 14 residues long. V shed 3 bases, J shed 11 bases, and the junction held 7 bases outside the gene matches. In DNA form, the CDR3 reads TGTGCCAGCAGTTTCGGGACAGGGACTAATGAGCTGTTTTTT. Its translation: CASSFGTGTNELFF.

The chain recombines TRBV12-3 or TRBV12-4 with TRBJ1-4, with TRBD1 as a possible D gene (5 bases). V lost 5 bases and J lost 4, with 14 bases in between. This CDR3 spans 15 amino acids. For the CDR3, the DNA is TGTGCCAGCAGTGGACTTGGGGCGGTTAATGAAAAACTGTTTTTT. Translation gives CASSGLGAVNEKLFF.

This clonotype has at least ten counts. At one boundary the junction diverges from the germline segment, which might be a read error. The rearrangement uses TRBV7-7 and TRBJ2-1; D is ambiguous. Germline lookup yields CDR1 SSHAT and CDR2 FNYEAQ (reference sequence). The CDR3 covers 15 residues. CDR3 protein: CASSLKPSSYNEQFF. The CDR3 region has the DNA TGTGCTAGCAGCTTAAAACCGAGCTCCTACAATGAGCAGTTCTTC.

This clonotype was seen only a few times. This CDR3 is CASSPGGIYITDTQYF. CDR3 in DNA: TGTGCCAGCAGTCCCGGCGGGATCTACATCACAGATACGCAGTATTTT. The genes are TRBV6-5 and TRBJ2-3; a possible D gene is TRBD2 (6 bases). The CDR3 is made up of 16 amino acids. V gave up 5 bases and J gave up 2 bases, with 17 bases separating them. Germline CDR1 reads MNHEY; CDR2 reads SVGAGI.

Notes on this clonotype: One base away lies a much larger clone, so this may be a sequencing read error. This rearrangement joins TRBV11-3 to TRBJ2-2; D gene uncertain. Germline V gene lookup returns CDR1 SGHNT and CDR2 YENEEA. With 1 base removed from V and 6 bases from J, the gap between germline ends came to 6 bases. The CDR3 is 13 residues long. In DNA form, the CDR3 reads TGTGCCAGCAGCTTAGGTTACCCCGGGGAGCTGTTTTTT. It yields the protein CASSLGYPGELFF.

Turning to this clonotype: A clone one base away is much larger, so this may be a read error. The chain employs TRBV12-3 or TRBV12-4 and TRBJ1-4, with 7 bases identical to TRBD1. The CDR3 has 17 residues. The CDR3 DNA reads TGTGCCAGCAGTCCCGGGACAGTCCTGGCAACTAATGGAAAACTGTTTTTT. Translating gives CASSPGTVLATNGKLFF.